The clone carrying this TCR beta chain occurred once. Produced via immunoSEQ multiplex PCR; TCRdb's table is partial and in-frame only. The table records approximately 99,000 clones, roughly nine tenths of them present only once. This record belongs to a study of T cell changes during pregnancy in multiple sclerosis. CDR1 LNHNV and CDR2 YYDKDF come from the germline V gene (reference sequence). V was trimmed by 1 base and J by 0 bases, leaving 16 bases between them. The length of the CDR3 is 17 residues. The clonotype was recovered from a female donor in good health, enrolled as a control in a pregnancy study. The starting material was peripheral blood, obtained in the second trimester of pregnancy. This chain joins TRBV15 and TRBJ2-7; tentatively, D is TRBD2 (6 bases). CDR3 residues: CATSRGLLARSSYEQYF. The CDR3 DNA sequence: TGTGCCACCAGCAGAGGGTTGCTAGCGCGAAGCTCCTACGAGCAGTACTTC.